One and the same sample provided the 28 T cell receptor beta chains below, sequenced in a study of shared clonotypes between healthy human individuals (dated by TCRdb to 2018 to 2020). Preparation of the library involved the immunoSEQ multiplex PCR assay. In TCRdb, the immuneACCESS table is reduced to in-frame sequences with V and J assigned. These tables do not hold every clone; where another copy was compared, an unresolved V gene accounts for under half, and the others remain unexplained. The sample yields some 500,000 clones; 75% to 80% were counted once. The ten largest clones capture around 12% of the sample. The sequencing input was PBMCs. The receptors originated from a woman aged 40 to 55 in good health. Some clones in this sample may be carry-over from other donors' samples.

The rearrangement uses TRBV9 and TRBJ1-3, with D possibly TRBD1 on 5 matching bases. The CDR3 spans 17 residues. Germline V lookup: CDR1 SGDLS, CDR2 YYNGEE. Trimming stripped 3 bases from V and 3 bases from J, with 19 bases between. The CDR3 is CASSAPGKGLGGNTIYF. For the CDR3, the DNA is TGTGCCAGCAGCGCCCCGGGAAAGGGGCTCGGTGGAAACACCATATATTTT.

The chain has TRBV29-1 and TRBJ2-1; D not certain. V lost 4 bases to trimming and J lost 8 bases, with 12 bases between them. Germline V gene lookup returns CDR1 SQVTM and CDR2 ANQGSEA. This CDR3 has 12 amino acids. CDR3: CSVVLPGDEQFF. CDR3 in DNA: TGCAGCGTTGTTCTTCCGGGTGATGAGCAGTTCTTC.

This rearrangement joins TRBV7-3 to TRBJ2-2; tentative D call: TRBD1 (6 bases). This CDR3 region has 13 residues. The germline gives CDR1 SGHTA, CDR2 FQGTGA. V shed 5 bases and J shed 7 bases, with 11 bases lying between them. The CDR3 sequence: CASSPQTGGELFF. CDR3 nucleotides: TGTGCCAGCAGCCCGCAGACAGGCGGGGAGCTGTTTTTT.

V usage is TRBV7-3 and J usage is TRBJ2-2; 10 bases match TRBD2. The CDR3 has 18 residues. Looked up from germline, CDR1 is SGHTA and CDR2 is FQGTGA. The ends lost 5 bases at V and 2 bases at J; junction bases unmatched: 11. The CDR3 region has the DNA TGTGCCAGCAGCCCAGGACTAGCGGACCTTATAAACACCGGGGAGCTGTTTTTT. Translating gives CASSPGLADLINTGELFF.

Of note for this clone: A read error is the likely source, as a far larger clone sits one nucleotide away. The chain links TRBV2 to TRBJ2-1; TRBD2 aligns across 8 bases. CDR1 is SNHLY, CDR2 FYNNEI, per germline. Trimming cost V 6 bases and J 8 bases; bases outside gene matches: 15. This CDR3 is built from 16 residues. This chain's CDR3 is CASRTLKREYGYEQFF. In nucleotides, the CDR3 is TGTGCCAGCAGGACGCTAAAGCGGGAGTATGGATATGAGCAGTTCTTC. The variable domain in full, completed from reference TRBV2 and TRBJ2-1, reads EPEVTQTPSHQVTQMGQEVILRCVPISNHLYFYWYRQILGQKVEFLVSFYNNEISEKSEIFDDQFSVERPDGSNFTLKIRSTKLEDSAMYFCASRTLKREYGYEQFFGPGTRLTVL.

Details on this clone: A clone one base away is much larger, so this may be a read error. This chain's CDR3 is CASSQDRGGSYGYTF. The CDR3 nucleotides are TGCGCCAGCAGCCAAGATAGGGGAGGCTCTTATGGCTACACCTTC. The chain links TRBV4-3 to TRBJ1-2; perhaps TRBD1 as D (5 bases). The length of the CDR3 is 15 residues. Germline values: CDR1 LGHNA, CDR2 YSLEER. Trimming shortened V by 0 bases and J by 5 bases, and 13 bases separated the two germline ends.

Comments on this clone: Other DNA sequences in the sample encode the same CDR3. The gene calls are TRBV28 and TRBJ2-7; no firm D call. Trimming pared 6 bases from V and 0 bases from J, leaving 9 bases between. The CDR3 has 13 amino acids. Germline assignment: CDR1 MDHEN and CDR2 SYDVKM. CDR3 coding DNA: TGTGCCAGCAGCTCTCCGAGCTCCTACGAGCAGTACTTC. This gives the protein CASSSPSSYEQYF.

Concerning this clone: A read error may be the cause here, since a much bigger clone is one base away. The same CDR3 arises from other DNA sequences in this sample as well. CDR3 amino acids: CSVGRTSGTRF. Here the CDR3 DNA reads TGCAGCGTTGGTAGGACTAGCGGGACTCGTTTC. This chain links TRBV29-1 with TRBJ2-3; TRBD2 agrees at 12 bases. Germline V gene data show CDR1 as SQVTM and CDR2 as ANQGSEA. This CDR3 contains 11 residues.

The chain couples TRBV7-9 to TRBJ1-1, with a possible D match to TRBD1 (6 bases). Trimming left V 5 bases short and J 5 bases short, with 27 bases between. Germline assignment: CDR1 SEHNR and CDR2 FQNEAQ (reference sequence). The CDR3 spans 18 residues. CDR3 residues: CASSAPRLGHLTGTEAFF. CDR3 coding DNA: TGTGCCAGCAGCGCACCCCGGTTGGGACATCTCACGGGGACTGAAGCTTTCTTT.

This clone was seen only once. The rearrangement links TRBV10-2 to TRBJ2-1; 7 bases align to TRBD1. CDR3 length: 15 amino acids. V shed 3 bases and J 8 bases; nucleotides not matched to a gene: 10. Germline V gives CDR1 WSHSY, CDR2 SAAADI. The DNA of the CDR3 is TGCGCCAGCAGTGACCCAACGACAGGGCGGCATGAGCAGTTCTTC. Residues: CASSDPTTGRHEQFF.

The rearrangement links TRBV14 to TRBJ1-2, with D possibly being TRBD1 (5 bases). The germline V gene has CDR1 SGHDN and CDR2 FVKESK. Deletions cut 8 bases from V and 5 bases from J, with 15 bases between. This CDR3 comprises 13 residues. The chain's CDR3 is CASAQGFWYGYTF. In nucleotides, the CDR3 is TGTGCCAGCGCCCAGGGATTTTGGTATGGCTACACCTTC.

The rearrangement links TRBV7-3 to TRBJ2-3; 9 bases are a match to TRBD2. The CDR3 has 14 amino acids. The trim removed 5 bases at V and 4 bases at J, leaving 4 bases unmatched. Germline V gene lookup returns CDR1 SGHTA and CDR2 FQGTGA. The CDR3 DNA follows: TGTGCCAGCAGCCCGGGACTAGCCCCAGATACGCAGTATTTT. This gives the protein CASSPGLAPDTQYF.

The rearrangement links TRBV6-7 to TRBJ1-5; D remains unclear. TRBV6-7 is given ORF status, its function remaining uncertain. The CDR3 extends over 14 amino acids. V lost 5 bases, J lost 5 bases, and 13 bases lay in between. CDR3 residues: CASSNVDGYQPQHF. The CDR3 bases are TGTGCCAGCAGTAACGTTGACGGGTATCAGCCCCAGCATTTT.

The rearrangement uses TRBV6-1 and TRBJ2-2; no clear D gene. The V gene lost 6 bases and the J gene lost 0 bases, with 11 bases spanning the gap. Looked up from germline, CDR1 is MNHNS and CDR2 is SASEGT. This CDR3 is 15 amino acids long. The CDR3 sequence: CASSRTGPNTGELFF. The CDR3 bases are TGTGCCAGCAGCCGTACTGGCCCGAACACCGGGGAGCTGTTTTTT.

This chain joins TRBV6-5 and TRBJ1-5; tentatively, D is TRBD1 (6 bases). This CDR3 comprises 14 residues. The ends were cut back, 6 bases at V and 4 bases at J, with 13 bases in the middle. CDR1 and CDR2 from the germline V gene are MNHEY and SVGAGI. This CDR3 is CASSRGQLNQPQHF. CDR3 nucleotides: TGTGCCAGCAGCCGCGGACAGCTGAATCAGCCCCAGCATTTT.

This clone was recorded at least ten times. The chain joins TRBV10-1 to TRBJ2-2; 13 bases agree with TRBD2. From germline, CDR1 is WNHNN and CDR2 SYGVQD (reference sequence). J lost 0 bases, V lost 2 bases, and 3 bases had no gene match. The CDR3 is made up of 18 amino acids. The CDR3 spells CASSEGTSGNANTGELFF. The CDR3 coding sequence is TGCGCCAGCAGTGAGGGGACTAGCGGGAACGCGAACACCGGGGAGCTGTTTTTT.

The rearrangement uses TRBV7-9 and TRBJ1-1; TRBD1 agrees at 8 bases. V lost 1 base, J lost 11 bases, and 9 bases stayed unmatched. Per the germline V gene, CDR1 is SEHNR and CDR2 is FQNEAQ (reference sequence). This CDR3 has 14 residues. The DNA of the CDR3 is TGTGCCAGCAGCTTAGATGGCAGGGGGCGATTGGCTTTCTTT. It translates to CASSLDGRGRLAFF.

Here the CDR3 DNA reads TGTGCCAGCAGTTACTCCCACCGCGGGGCCTACGAGCAGTACTTC. It is translated as CASSYSHRGAYEQYF. The chain joins TRBV6-5 to TRBJ2-7, with a weak D call TRBD2 (6 bases). V lost 0 bases and J lost 2, with 11 bases in between. Germline CDR1 reads MNHEY; CDR2 reads SVGAGI. CDR3 length: 15 amino acids.

Points on this clone: Given the absence of the conserved phenylalanine or tryptophan at the CDR3 end, a read error is likely. This chain links TRBV19 with TRBJ2-4; D remains ambiguous. The germline V and J ends were trimmed by 4 bases and 4 bases, with 11 bases remaining between them. The CDR3 spans 14 residues. Germline V gives CDR1 LNHDA, CDR2 SQIVND (reference sequence). CDR3 DNA sequence: TGTGCCAGTAGTACCCCGGGCCTAAAAAACATTCAGTACTCC. Its translation: CASSTPGLKNIQYS.

The rearrangement joins TRBV9 to TRBJ2-7; 14 nucleotides line up with TRBD2. CDR1 and CDR2 (germline): SGDLS, YYNGEE. Trimming took 4 bases from V and 5 from J; bases not matched to a gene: 8. The CDR3 loop spans 16 amino acids. The CDR3, as DNA: TGTGCCAGCAGCCCCGGACTAGCGGGAGGCCAGAACGAGCAGTACTTC. This gives the protein CASSPGLAGGQNEQYF.

The V and J genes are TRBV28 and TRBJ1-5; no clear D gene. The V and J ends lost 2 bases and 5 bases respectively, with 13 bases between them. The CDR3 consists of 15 residues. Germline loops: CDR1 MDHEN, CDR2 SYDVKM. CDR3 sequence (DNA): TGTGCCAGCAGTTTAAACGGAGAAGATCATCAGCCCCAGCATTTT. Protein: CASSLNGEDHQPQHF.

This chain uses TRBV18 with TRBJ1-5, with D perhaps matching TRBD1 (6 bases). CDR1 is KGHSH, CDR2 LQKENI, per germline. Trimming pared 3 bases from V and 4 bases from J, leaving 13 bases between. The CDR3 totals 15 residues. In DNA, the CDR3 is TGTGCCAGCTCACCGACGGGGGCGCGTAATCAGCCCCAGCATTTT. It codes for CASSPTGARNQPQHF.

The chain has TRBV13 and TRBJ2-1, with D tentatively TRBD1 or TRBD2 (5 bases each). V was clipped by 6 bases and J by 5 bases, with 20 bases between them. The CDR3 sequence is 16 residues long. The germline gives CDR1 PRHDT, CDR2 FYEKMQ (reference sequence). CDR3 DNA: TGTGCCAGCAGTCACAGCTGGGGCGCCGGGGACAATGAGCAGTTCTTC. It translates to CASSHSWGAGDNEQFF. Variable domain in full (rest from reference TRBV13 and TRBJ2-1): AAGVIQSPRHLIKEKRETATLKCYPIPRHDTVYWYQQGPGQDPQFLISFYEKMQSDKGSIPDRFSAQQFSDYHSELNMSSLELGDSALYFCASSHSWGAGDNEQFFGPGTRLTVL.

This clone was recorded a few times. The chain couples TRBV4-2 to TRBJ1-1; TRBD1 matches at 8 bases. The germline V gene has CDR1 LGHNA and CDR2 YNFKEQ. With V trimmed by 0 bases and J by 5 bases, 8 bases remained unmatched. The CDR3 contains 16 residues. DNA for the CDR3: TGTGCCAGCAGCCAAGATCCTGGACAGGGTCGGACTGAAGCTTTCTTT. It encodes CASSQDPGQGRTEAFF.

The chain couples TRBV19 to TRBJ2-7, with 8 bases lining up with TRBD1. CDR1 LNHDA and CDR2 SQIVND come from the germline V gene (reference sequence). This CDR3 comprises 16 residues. V lost 3 bases, J lost 3 bases, and 10 bases stayed unmatched. The CDR3 DNA reads as TGTGCCAGTAGTATGAGAGCTCCCGACAGGGGCTACGAGCAGTACTTC. This codes for CASSMRAPDRGYEQYF.

For this clone: The germline gene is not matched at one end of the junction; a read error may be the cause. V gene TRBV7-7 combines with J gene TRBJ2-5, with 10 positions matching TRBD2. Germline CDR1 reads SSHAT; CDR2 reads FNYEAQ (reference sequence). The CDR3 length is 16 residues. CDR3 in DNA: TGTGCTAGCAGCTTATTAGCGGGAGGTCGGGGAGAGACCCAGTACTTC. This sequence encodes CASSLLAGGRGETQYF.

Of note for this clone: Distinct nucleotide sequences in the sample also encode this CDR3. The chain uses TRBV28 and TRBJ2-5; tentative D call: TRBD1 (5 bases). The germline gives CDR1 MDHEN, CDR2 SYDVKM. The CDR3 loop spans 13 amino acids. V lost 5 bases and J lost 4, with 11 bases in between. For the CDR3, the DNA is TGTGCCAGCAGTCTCTGGGGCGGAGAGACCCAGTACTTC. It is translated as CASSLWGGETQYF.

With regard to this clone: A much larger clone lies a single base off, so this may be a read error. Other DNA variants within this sample encode the same CDR3. This chain joins TRBV30 and TRBJ1-2, with D perhaps matching TRBD1 (6 bases). Trimming removed 7 bases from V and 2 bases from J, with 17 bases in between. The germline V gene encodes CDR1 GTSNPN and CDR2 SVGIG (reference sequence). The CDR3 runs to 14 residues. CDR3 amino acids: CASRGGAPNYGYTF. Written as DNA, the CDR3 is TGTGCCTCCCGGGGGGGGGCTCCGAACTATGGCTACACCTTC.